This is a list of T cell receptor beta chains from one sample in a study of cytomegalovirus exposure and HLA in healthy donors. TCRdb keeps only in-frame clones here, not all; method: immunoSEQ multiplex PCR. The sample has over 120,000 clones; 87% are singletons. Sequencing used PBMCs. The receptors derive from a young man in good health and CMV-seropositive. Both conserved end residues are part of each CDR3. Fields, in order: V gene, clone size, CDR3 protein. Only some rows state a clone size, as once, few, many or a class for expanded clones.

v_gene: TRBV28; abundance: -; CDR3aa: CASSLFTGTTSTDTQYF
v_gene: TRBV9; abundance: -; CDR3aa: CASSTSGRAHNEQFF
v_gene: TRBV29-1; abundance: -; CDR3aa: CSVGPQGALQFF
v_gene: TRBV5-4; abundance: -; CDR3aa: CASRNIGGQGIPDTNYGYTF
v_gene: TRBV6-5; abundance: -; CDR3aa: CASSARSLSNEQFF
v_gene: TRBV6-4; abundance: -; CDR3aa: CASSPLAGGTGELFF
v_gene: TRBV4-1; abundance: -; CDR3aa: CASSQGTDMNTEAFF
v_gene: TRBV30; abundance: -; CDR3aa: CAWSSDSNQPQHF
v_gene: TRBV28; abundance: -; CDR3aa: CASSFAGASNQPQHF
v_gene: TRBV25-1; abundance: -; CDR3aa: CASRTGSQPQHF
v_gene: TRBV7-6; abundance: -; CDR3aa: CASSLEVRTVNSPLHF
v_gene: TRBV6-1; abundance: -; CDR3aa: CASSERGIEQYF
v_gene: TRBV9; abundance: -; CDR3aa: CASSVADNGGTDTQYF
v_gene: TRBV29-1; abundance: -; CDR3aa: CSVQGPGQGRGEQFF
v_gene: TRBV2; abundance: -; CDR3aa: CASGGWGDQPQHF
v_gene: TRBV4-1; abundance: -; CDR3aa: CASSRLAGTSDREQFF
v_gene: TRBV2; abundance: -; CDR3aa: CATQGAGAQETQYF
v_gene: TRBV6-6; abundance: -; CDR3aa: CASRARGADNEQFF
v_gene: TRBV6-1; abundance: -; CDR3aa: CAFRSSSGNTIYF
v_gene: TRBV27; abundance: -; CDR3aa: CASSLRQGSYEQYF
v_gene: TRBV27; abundance: -; CDR3aa: CASSRQGYTGELFF
v_gene: TRBV30; abundance: -; CDR3aa: CAWSRTAIEAFF
v_gene: TRBV4-1; abundance: -; CDR3aa: CASGQSGITEAFF
v_gene: TRBV2; abundance: -; CDR3aa: CASSERWAASTNYGYTF
v_gene: TRBV9; abundance: -; CDR3aa: CASSVESFMGGEQYF
v_gene: TRBV7-8; abundance: -; CDR3aa: CASSPMRAANYEQYF
v_gene: TRBV30; abundance: once; CDR3aa: CAWTPRGAGLSETQYF
v_gene: TRBV4-2; abundance: -; CDR3aa: CASSQLGTSGRDTQYF
v_gene: TRBV5-1; abundance: -; CDR3aa: CASSTGQGETQYF
v_gene: TRBV29-1; abundance: -; CDR3aa: CSGGRDSPGGYTF
v_gene: TRBV29-1; abundance: -; CDR3aa: CSVAGSTGANVLTF
v_gene: TRBV5-1; abundance: -; CDR3aa: CASSLPSGGGDTQYF
v_gene: TRBV30; abundance: -; CDR3aa: CAWRTKTGWGEKLFF
v_gene: TRBV28; abundance: -; CDR3aa: CASSLSGGTLGNTIYF
v_gene: TRBV11-1; abundance: -; CDR3aa: CASSFRGAPTQYF
v_gene: TRBV6-5; abundance: -; CDR3aa: CASRSTGVGNQPQHF
v_gene: TRBV5-1; abundance: -; CDR3aa: CASSGGTGFDYEQYF
v_gene: TRBV5-6; abundance: -; CDR3aa: CASSLWTGADSPLHF
v_gene: TRBV14; abundance: -; CDR3aa: CASSQDSGYGYTF
v_gene: TRBV30; abundance: -; CDR3aa: CACRNTGNTEAFF
v_gene: TRBV19; abundance: -; CDR3aa: CASSLNPQGRDTEAFF
v_gene: TRBV5-6; abundance: -; CDR3aa: CASSRTSWETQYF
v_gene: TRBV6-5; abundance: -; CDR3aa: CASSASGGSEQYF
v_gene: TRBV7-6; abundance: -; CDR3aa: CASSLMGLAGGTDTQYF
v_gene: TRBV6-1; abundance: few; CDR3aa: CASSDPGGNQPQHF
v_gene: TRBV4-1; abundance: -; CDR3aa: CASSREGTGVAREQYF
v_gene: TRBV4-1; abundance: -; CDR3aa: CASSLQGTSDEKLFF
v_gene: TRBV14; abundance: -; CDR3aa: CASSSPLTVSGNTIYF
v_gene: TRBV6-1; abundance: -; CDR3aa: CASSEEYTREQYF